One and the same sample provided the 30 T cell receptor beta chains below, sequenced in a study of shared clonotypes between healthy human individuals. Here immunoSEQ multiplex PCR was the method, and the copy in TCRdb shows in-frame clones only, minus some. This sample has about 480,000 clones; 79% occur once, and the top ten carry about an eighth. The source material was PBMCs. The receptor source for this set is a woman aged 40 to 55 in good health. Some clones in this sample may be carry-over from other donors' samples.

The chain couples TRBV19 to TRBJ2-7, with 10 bases identical to TRBD1. CDR3 length: 15 amino acids. J gave up 2 bases and V 4 bases, and 5 bases lay outside the gene matches. The germline CDR1 and CDR2 sequences are LNHDA and SQIVND (reference sequence). The CDR3 protein is CASSNSGTGAYEQYF. In DNA form, the CDR3 reads TGTGCCAGTAGTAATTCCGGGACAGGGGCCTACGAGCAGTACTTC.

The rearrangement joins TRBV5-6 to TRBJ2-1; TRBD2 matches 11 bases. Germline CDR1 reads SGHDT; CDR2 reads YYEEEE. The CDR3 is made up of 11 amino acids. J gave up 13 bases and V 4 bases, and 1 base lay outside the gene matches. The CDR3 coding sequence is TGTGCCAGCAGCGGGACTAGCGGTCAGTTCTTC. As protein: CASSGTSGQFF.

V gene TRBV28 combines with J gene TRBJ1-2; no firm D call. Germline loops: CDR1 MDHEN, CDR2 SYDVKM. Trimming removed 4 bases at V and 7 bases at J, with 13 bases between. This CDR3 spans 13 amino acids. This CDR3 reads CASSSTLTGGYTF. CDR3 nucleotide sequence: TGTGCCAGCAGTTCGACCCTTACCGGTGGCTACACCTTC.

V is TRBV5-1 and J is TRBJ1-4; D is perhaps TRBD1 (5 bases). The germline V gene has CDR1 SGHRS and CDR2 YFSETQ. V was pared by 0 bases and J by 8 bases, with 14 bases between. This CDR3 is 15 amino acids long. The CDR3 spells CASSLARADQEKLFF. In DNA form, the CDR3 reads TGCGCCAGCAGCTTGGCCAGGGCGGACCAAGAAAAACTGTTTTTT.

This clone was observed many times. CDR3 sequence: CASSHLKASSYEQYF. The DNA for the CDR3 is TGCGCCAGCAGCCACCTAAAGGCTAGCTCCTACGAGCAGTACTTC. The chain employs TRBV4-1 and TRBJ2-7; D not resolved. Germline CDR1 is MGHRA and CDR2 is YSYEKL. The CDR3 runs to 15 residues. V was trimmed by 3 bases and J by 0 bases, leaving 12 bases between them.

This clone occurred once. This chain links TRBV6-5 with TRBJ1-3; no clear D. V was cut by 5 bases and J by 4 bases, with 12 bases left in between. Looked up from germline, CDR1 is MNHEY and CDR2 is SVGAGI. The CDR3 runs 14 residues. The CDR3 loop reads CASSHRVSGNTIYF. In DNA form, the CDR3 reads TGTGCCAGCAGTCACCGGGTGTCGGGAAACACCATATATTTT.

The rearrangement joins TRBV7-9 to TRBJ2-3; 9 nucleotides align to TRBD2. V shed 1 base and J 0 bases; nucleotides not matched to a gene: 5. The CDR3 is made up of 17 amino acids. Germline V lookup: CDR1 SEHNR, CDR2 FQNEAQ (reference sequence). This CDR3 reads CASSLDLAGPSTDTQYF. Here the CDR3 DNA reads TGTGCCAGCAGCTTAGATCTAGCGGGACCTAGCACAGATACGCAGTATTTT.

This rearrangement joins TRBV6-1 to TRBJ2-5; 11 bases fit TRBD2. Germline CDR1 MNHNS, CDR2 SASEGT. Trimming took 7 bases from V and 4 from J; bases not matched to a gene: 5. CDR3 length equals 14 residues. The DNA of the CDR3 is TGTGCCAGCATAGCGGGAGGGAAGGGAGAGACCCAGTACTTC. This codes for CASIAGGKGETQYF.

This chain connects TRBV6-4 to TRBJ1-1; perhaps TRBD1 as D (5 bases). The CDR3 is 13 residues long. In germline, CDR1 is MRHNA, CDR2 SNTAGT. V lost 2 bases to trimming and J lost 6 bases, with 10 bases between them. The CDR3 here is CASSDGAGAEAFF. The CDR3 nucleotides read TGTGCCAGCAGTGACGGGGCCGGAGCTGAAGCTTTCTTT.

V gene TRBV10-3 combines with J gene TRBJ1-5, with D tentatively TRBD1 (6 bases). The CDR3 runs 13 residues. Looked up from germline, CDR1 is ENHRY and CDR2 is SYGVKD. The V and J ends lost 2 bases and 5 bases respectively, with 7 bases between them. CDR3 loop: CAISERGHQPQHF. For the CDR3, the DNA is TGTGCCATCAGTGAGCGGGGGCATCAGCCCCAGCATTTT.

This clone was seen more than once but under ten times. The chain joins TRBV7-8 to TRBJ2-3; 7 bases align to TRBD2. Germline CDR1 and CDR2: SGHVS and FQNEAQ. V lost 5 bases and J lost 2; bases outside the gene matches: 10. This CDR3 has 16 amino acids. The CDR3 DNA reads as TGTGCCAGCAGCCCAAAGGGACTATTAGCCACAGATACGCAGTATTTT. Protein sequence: CASSPKGLLATDTQYF.

The DNA of the CDR3 is TGTGCCAGTAGTAGGGCGGCGACCAGCACAGATACGCAGTATTTT. Protein product: CASSRAATSTDTQYF. The chain uses TRBV19 and TRBJ2-3; D not certain. Trimming shortened V by 4 bases and J by 0 bases, and 11 bases separated the two germline ends. Germline-derived CDR1 and CDR2 are LNHDA and SQIVND (reference sequence). The CDR3 is made up of 15 amino acids.

J is TRBJ1-3 and V is TRBV7-9; D remains unclear. The CDR3 is 13 amino acids. Germline CDR1 SEHNR, CDR2 FQNEAQ (reference sequence). The V gene lost 5 bases and the J gene lost 4 bases, with 9 bases spanning the gap. The CDR3 region has the DNA TGTGCCAGCAGCCCCACGCACGGAAACACCATATATTTT. Its protein product is CASSPTHGNTIYF.

This clone has only a few counts. This rearrangement joins TRBV29-1 to TRBJ1-1; D uncertain. Trimming pared 6 bases from V and 1 base from J, leaving 12 bases between. This CDR3 contains 13 residues. In germline, CDR1 is SQVTM, CDR2 ANQGSEA. Here the CDR3 DNA reads TGCAGCGTAGCCATGGACGGGAACACTGAAGCTTTCTTT. Translation gives CSVAMDGNTEAFF.

J is TRBJ2-1 and V is TRBV7-9; the D is unclear. The CDR3 length is 12 residues. The germline gives CDR1 SEHNR, CDR2 FQNEAQ (reference sequence). V shed 1 base and J shed 6 bases, with 4 bases lying between them. CDR3 residues: CASSLDRNEQFF. Here the CDR3 DNA reads TGTGCCAGCAGCTTAGACCGCAATGAGCAGTTCTTC.

This sequence joins TRBV4-1 and TRBJ2-3; D is undetermined. Germline lookup yields CDR1 MGHRA and CDR2 YSYEKL. V gave up 3 bases and J gave up 0 bases, with 10 bases separating them. This CDR3 spans 15 amino acids. The CDR3: CASSHYAFSTDTQYF. The CDR3 nucleotides are TGCGCCAGCAGCCACTATGCCTTTAGCACAGATACGCAGTATTTT.

This chain joins TRBV5-1 and TRBJ2-7; TRBD1 aligns across 7 bases. J was trimmed by 5 bases and V by 1 base; bases with no gene match: 3. Looked up from germline, CDR1 is SGHRS and CDR2 is YFSETQ. The CDR3 contains 13 residues. The CDR3 DNA sequence: TGCGCCAGCAGCTTGTTACAGGGGAACGAGCAGTACTTC. Protein: CASSLLQGNEQYF. The full variable domain, with the rest looked up from reference TRBV5-1 and TRBJ2-7, is KAGVTQTPRYLIKTRGQQVTLSCSPISGHRSVSWYQQTPGQGLQFLFEYFSETQRNKGNFPGRFSGRQFSNSRSEMNVSTLELGDSALYLCASSLLQGNEQYFGPGTRLTVT.

The J gene is TRBJ1-6, the V gene TRBV6-5; the D gene is possibly TRBD1 (5 bases). The CDR3 loop spans 13 amino acids. Germline values: CDR1 MNHEY, CDR2 SVGAGI. Trimming left V 4 bases short and J 8 bases short, with 9 bases between. The CDR3 DNA reads as TGTGCCAGCAGTTCCGGGGGGGATTCACCCCTCCACTTT. This encodes CASSSGGDSPLHF.

The chain couples TRBV19 to TRBJ2-2, with D uncertain. Germline V gene data show CDR1 as LNHDA and CDR2 as SQIVND (reference sequence). The ends were cut back, 4 bases at V and 4 bases at J, with 7 bases in the middle. There are 13 residues in the CDR3. This CDR3 is CASSNVGTGELFF. The DNA for the CDR3 is TGTGCCAGTAGTAACGTCGGCACCGGGGAGCTGTTTTTT.

This clone was counted ten times or more. CDR3 residues: CASSFERTLAGGSTDTQYF. DNA of the CDR3: TGTGCCAGCAGCTTCGAACGGACGCTAGCGGGAGGGAGCACAGATACGCAGTATTTT. The rearrangement uses TRBV11-2 and TRBJ2-3; TRBD2 matches at 12 bases. Germline assignment: CDR1 SGHAT and CDR2 FQNNGV. The CDR3 has 19 residues. J was trimmed by 0 bases and V by 3 bases; bases with no gene match: 10.

The gene calls are TRBV18 and TRBJ2-7; 9 bases agree with TRBD1. The CDR3 is made up of 13 amino acids. V shed 4 bases and J 7 bases; nucleotides not matched to a gene: 5. Germline assignment: CDR1 KGHSH and CDR2 LQKENI. CDR3 loop: CASSLGQGGEQYF. In nucleotides, the CDR3 is TGTGCCAGCTCACTGGGACAGGGCGGAGAGCAGTACTTC.

The V call is TRBV19, the J call TRBJ2-2; D may be TRBD1 (6 bases). Germline CDR1 and CDR2: LNHDA and SQIVND (reference sequence). Trimming removed 2 bases from V and 4 bases from J, with 11 bases in between. CDR3 length: 15 residues. The CDR3 DNA sequence: TGTGCCAGTAGTATAAACAGGGCGGGCACCGGGGAGCTGTTTTTT. Amino acid sequence: CASSINRAGTGELFF.

J is TRBJ1-1 and V is TRBV7-9; D gene uncertain. From germline, CDR1 is SEHNR and CDR2 FQNEAQ (reference sequence). The ends were cut back, 2 bases at V and 0 bases at J, with 10 bases in the middle. The CDR3 runs to 15 residues. This CDR3 is CASSLIGPMNTEAFF. CDR3 coding DNA: TGTGCCAGCAGCTTAATCGGACCGATGAACACTGAAGCTTTCTTT.

The chain is built from TRBV18 and TRBJ2-7, with no clear D. The CDR3 runs 15 residues. Trimming took 4 bases from V and 0 from J, leaving 13 bases between them. The germline V gene has CDR1 KGHSH and CDR2 LQKENI. Written as DNA, the CDR3 is TGTGCCAGCTCACACCCAACAGTGAGCTCCTACGAGCAGTACTTC. It codes for CASSHPTVSSYEQYF.

The V gene is TRBV5-5, the J gene TRBJ1-2; 9 nucleotides agree with TRBD1. Losses at the gene ends were 3 bases for V and 4 bases for J; bases not matched to a gene: 7. In germline, CDR1 is SGHKS, CDR2 YYEKEE (reference sequence). This CDR3 spans 15 amino acids. DNA of the CDR3: TGTGCCAGCAGCTCAAGGACAGGGGCAGGCTATGGCTACACCTTC. It yields the protein CASSSRTGAGYGYTF.

This clone was counted a few times. The chain employs TRBV7-2 and TRBJ2-2; the D is unclear. This CDR3 spans 15 amino acids. The V end was cut by 6 bases, the J end by 4 bases, with 15 bases between. Germline V lookup: CDR1 SGHTA, CDR2 FQGNSA. The CDR3 protein is CASSPGSVITGELFF. The CDR3 region has the DNA TGTGCCAGCAGTCCCGGGTCCGTCATCACCGGGGAGCTGTTTTTT.

J is TRBJ2-3 and V is TRBV11-2; possibly TRBD1 or TRBD2 for D (5 bases each). Germline V gene data show CDR1 as SGHAT and CDR2 as FQNNGV. This CDR3 has 15 amino acids. The V and J ends lost 6 bases and 4 bases respectively, with 17 bases between them. The CDR3 reads CASRTGRFKADTQYF. The CDR3 nucleotides read TGTGCCAGCAGAACGGGACGGTTTAAGGCAGATACGCAGTATTTT.

The rearrangement uses TRBV15 and TRBJ1-6; no reliable D call. The germline V and J ends were trimmed by 1 base and 5 bases, with 9 bases remaining between them. Germline V CDR1 and CDR2: LNHNV, YYDKDF (reference sequence). The CDR3 runs 15 residues. CDR3 amino acids: CATSRVSGNNSPLHF. The CDR3 region has the DNA TGTGCCACCAGCAGAGTTAGCGGAAATAATTCACCCCTCCACTTT.

Points on this clone: At one of its ends the junction is not consistent with the germline gene, which may arise from a read error. This chain uses TRBV30 with TRBJ2-7; D not certain. Germline CDR1 reads GTSNPN; CDR2 reads SVGIG (reference sequence). This CDR3 has 12 amino acids. The CDR3 DNA sequence: TGTGCCTGGAGTGTACCGGGCCCCCTTAAAGTCTTC. Translation: CAWSVPGPLKVF. Filled out from reference TRBV30 and TRBJ2-7, the complete variable domain reads SQTIHQWPATLVQPVGSPLSLECTVEGTSNPNLYWYRQAAGRGLQLLFYSVGIGQISSEVPQNLSASRPQDRQFILSSKKLLLSDSGFYLCAWSVPGPLKVFGPGTRLTVT.

The chain recombines TRBV2 with TRBJ2-3; TRBD1 is a possible D gene (5 bases). This CDR3 region has 14 residues. V was pared by 4 bases and J by 7 bases, with 15 bases between. Per germline, CDR1 SNHLY and CDR2 FYNNEI. The CDR3 is CASSAEQVTHTQYF. The CDR3 DNA sequence: TGTGCCAGCAGTGCCGAACAGGTGACCCATACGCAGTATTTT. The whole variable domain, filled in from reference TRBV2 and TRBJ2-3, reads EPEVTQTPSHQVTQMGQEVILRCVPISNHLYFYWYRQILGQKVEFLVSFYNNEISEKSEIFDDQFSVERPDGSNFTLKIRSTKLEDSAMYFCASSAEQVTHTQYFGPGTRLTVL.